One sample yielded the 28 T cell receptor beta chains listed below, sequenced in a study of glioma-infiltrating T cells after dendritic cell vaccination. Data came from immunoSEQ multiplex PCR; TCRdb stores just in-frame clones and leaves some out. The sample contains around 32,000 clones, 90% to 95% of which appear only once. This sample comprised blood, obtained before dendritic cell vaccination. All receptors derive from a human donor with glioblastoma.

The chain uses TRBV5-4 and TRBJ2-1; 9 bases map to TRBD2. Germline V gene data show CDR1 as SGHNT and CDR2 as YYREEE (reference sequence). Unmatched junction bases numbered 7, after V lost 4 bases and J lost 8 bases. CDR3 length equals 14 residues. The CDR3 protein is CASSSGLARDEQFF. CDR3 nucleotide sequence: TGTGCCAGCAGCAGTGGACTAGCGCGAGATGAGCAGTTCTTC. Drawing the rest from reference TRBV5-4 and TRBJ2-1, the complete variable domain is ETGVTQSPTHLIKTRGQQVTLRCSSQSGHNTVSWYQQALGQGPQFIFQYYREEENGRGNFPPRFSGLQFPNYSSELNVNALELDDSALYLCASSSGLARDEQFFGPGTRLTVL.

This CDR3 is CASSLQGASEETQYF. The CDR3 coding sequence is TGCGCCAGCAGCTTACAGGGGGCCAGCGAAGAGACCCAGTACTTC. The chain employs TRBV5-1 and TRBJ2-5; 9 positions match TRBD1. The trim removed 2 bases at V and 3 bases at J, leaving 5 bases unmatched. Per germline, CDR1 SGHRS and CDR2 YFSETQ. The CDR3 consists of 15 residues.

The genes are TRBV18 and TRBJ2-3; TRBD2 matches 10 bases. With 3 bases clipped from V and 2 bases from J, the junction kept 5 bases outside the gene matches. Per the germline V gene, CDR1 is KGHSH and CDR2 is LQKENI. This CDR3 region has 16 residues. The CDR3 DNA sequence: TGTGCCAGCTCACCCCCAACTAGCGGGGCCACAGATACGCAGTATTTT. Protein product: CASSPPTSGATDTQYF.

J is TRBJ2-3 and V is TRBV5-1; 9 bases match TRBD1. Trimming took 5 bases from V and 4 from J; bases not matched to a gene: 8. The CDR3 spans 15 residues. Germline CDR1 reads SGHRS; CDR2 reads YFSETQ. The CDR3, as DNA: TGCGCCAGCAGGGCAGAGGACAGGGGTCCAGATACGCAGTATTTT. Translation gives CASRAEDRGPDTQYF. Combining the CDR3 with reference TRBV5-1 and TRBJ2-3 gives the whole variable domain KAGVTQTPRYLIKTRGQQVTLSCSPISGHRSVSWYQQTPGQGLQFLFEYFSETQRNKGNFPGRFSGRQFSNSRSEMNVSTLELGDSALYLCASRAEDRGPDTQYFGPGTRLTVL.

This chain joins TRBV7-2 and TRBJ2-5; maybe TRBD1 (6 bases). Germline assignment: CDR1 SGHTA and CDR2 FQGNSA. The ends were cut back, 0 bases at V and 3 bases at J, with 14 bases in the middle. The CDR3 extends over 16 amino acids. CDR3 region: CASSLAVGRGEETQYF. For the CDR3, the DNA is TGTGCCAGCAGCTTAGCGGTGGGCAGGGGAGAAGAGACCCAGTACTTC.

J is TRBJ1-3 and V is TRBV19, with TRBD1 matching 8 bases. Trimming cost V 7 bases and J 0 bases; bases outside gene matches: 5. CDR1 LNHDA and CDR2 SQIVND come from the germline V gene (reference sequence). This CDR3 comprises 15 residues. CDR3 sequence reads: CASTRTGFSGNTIYF. CDR3 in DNA: TGTGCCAGTACCCGGACAGGGTTCTCTGGAAACACCATATATTTT. The full variable domain, completed using reference TRBV19 and TRBJ1-3, is DGGITQSPKYLFRKEGQNVTLSCEQNLNHDAMYWYRQDPGQGLRLIYYSQIVNDFQKGDIAEGYSVSREKKESFPLTVTSAQKNPTAFYLCASTRTGFSGNTIYFGEGSWLTVV.

The chain carries TRBV10-3 and TRBJ1-4; D unclear. Trimming removed 0 bases from V and 3 bases from J, with 5 bases in between. The CDR3 is 14 amino acids. CDR1 and CDR2 (germline): ENHRY, SYGVKD. The DNA of the CDR3 is TGTGCCATCAGTGAGTCGGGCCCTAATGAAAAACTGTTTTTT. Its translation is CAISESGPNEKLFF.

V and J are TRBV5-1 and TRBJ1-1; 8 bases are a match to TRBD1. Germline V gene sequence: CDR1 SGHRS, CDR2 YFSETQ. The J segment lost 0 bases and the V segment lost 0 bases, leaving 4 bases of the junction unmatched. The CDR3 is 16 residues long. The CDR3 DNA sequence: TGCGCCAGCAGCTTGGAGGCAGGGGGCTTGAACACTGAAGCTTTCTTT. Amino acid sequence: CASSLEAGGLNTEAFF.

This clone was counted between two and nine times. The chain carries TRBV5-1 and TRBJ1-6; 11 bases fit TRBD1. The CDR3 is 15 amino acids. Unmatched junction bases numbered 3, after V lost 4 bases and J lost 6 bases. Germline V lookup: CDR1 SGHRS, CDR2 YFSETQ. For the CDR3, the DNA is TGCGCCAGCAGCATCGGGACAGGGGGTAATTCACCCCTCCACTTT. It specifies CASSIGTGGNSPLHF.

The rearrangement uses TRBV7-8 and TRBJ2-7; 7 nucleotides match TRBD1. Looked up from germline, CDR1 is SGHVS and CDR2 is FQNEAQ. After removal of 5 bases from V and 5 bases from J, the junction contained 12 bases not matched to a gene. This CDR3 contains 15 residues. CDR3 nucleotides: TGTGCCAGCAGCCCGAGGACAGGAAAGTTCCACGAGCAGTACTTC. Translation gives CASSPRTGKFHEQYF.

The chain carries TRBV2 and TRBJ2-5; 12 bases agree with TRBD2. CDR3 length: 15 residues. In germline, CDR1 is SNHLY, CDR2 FYNNEI. V lost 0 bases, J lost 10 bases, and 6 bases stayed unmatched. The CDR3 here is CASSEALAGGRNQYF. The CDR3 DNA is TGTGCCAGCAGTGAAGCGCTAGCGGGGGGGCGTAACCAGTACTTC.

The chain is built from TRBV19 and TRBJ1-5; TRBD1 might be the D (5 bases). Germline loops: CDR1 LNHDA, CDR2 SQIVND (reference sequence). Deletions cut 5 bases from V and 7 bases from J, with 18 bases between. There are 15 residues in the CDR3. The CDR3 nucleotides read TGTGCCAGTAGTCACTCCCAGGGCTTCCTCCAGCCCCAGCATTTT. Translating gives CASSHSQGFLQPQHF.

V and J are TRBV7-2 and TRBJ2-7; D might be TRBD2 (6 bases). The germline V and J ends were trimmed by 5 bases and 0 bases, with 11 bases remaining between them. The CDR3 consists of 14 residues. The germline V gene encodes CDR1 SGHTA and CDR2 FQGNSA. The CDR3 nucleotides are TGTGCCAGCAGCGCCGGGGGAAGCTCCTACGAGCAGTACTTC. This encodes CASSAGGSSYEQYF.

The CDR3 reads CASSLGTASHEQYF. The CDR3 coding sequence is TGTGCCAGCAGCTTAGGGACAGCTTCTCACGAGCAGTACTTC. V and J are TRBV7-9 and TRBJ2-5; perhaps TRBD1 as D (6 bases). The DNA end is a closer match to TRBJ2-7, so the J assignment may be wrong. The germline V gene encodes CDR1 SEHNR and CDR2 FQNEAQ (reference sequence). CDR3 length: 14 residues.

The chain carries TRBV25-1 and TRBJ1-1; no clear D gene. Deletions cut 10 bases from V and 0 bases from J, with 12 bases between. CDR1 and CDR2 from the germline V gene are MGHDK and SYGVNS. This CDR3 contains 13 residues. CDR3: CAINQSMNTEAFF. The CDR3 DNA is TGTGCCATCAACCAAAGCATGAACACTGAAGCTTTCTTT.

The chain employs TRBV10-1 and TRBJ2-3, with D hard to call. Trimming took 3 bases from V and 6 from J, leaving 10 bases between them. CDR1 is WNHNN, CDR2 SYGVQD, per germline (reference sequence). This CDR3 comprises 13 residues. CDR3 nucleotide sequence: TGCGCCAGCAGTGAACGCTCACGGGATACGCAGTATTTT. Protein sequence: CASSERSRDTQYF.

V gene TRBV5-6 combines with J gene TRBJ1-1, with 9 bases that match TRBD1. CDR1 and CDR2 from the germline V gene are SGHDT and YYEEEE. With V trimmed by 6 bases and J by 1 base, 13 bases remained unmatched. This CDR3 has 17 amino acids. CDR3 bases: TGTGCCAGCACCGAGACAGGGGGGTACGGAACGAACACTGAAGCTTTCTTT. Its protein is CASTETGGYGTNTEAFF.

The chain is built from TRBV4-2 and TRBJ2-3; 10 bases are a match to TRBD2. The V gene end was trimmed by 4 bases and the J gene end by 6 bases; junction bases not matched to a gene: 10. Germline assignment: CDR1 LGHNA and CDR2 YNFKEQ. The CDR3 has 16 amino acids. The CDR3 DNA sequence: TGTGCCAGCAGCCCTGAGCTAGCGGGGGTAGGGGATACGCAGTATTTT. Protein sequence: CASSPELAGVGDTQYF.

The chain joins TRBV18 to TRBJ1-1; D is unresolved. This CDR3 has 14 residues. With 3 bases removed from V and 0 bases from J, the gap between germline ends came to 8 bases. Per germline, CDR1 KGHSH and CDR2 LQKENI. The CDR3 loop reads CASSPRLMNTEAFF. The DNA of the CDR3 is TGTGCCAGCTCACCCAGGTTGATGAACACTGAAGCTTTCTTT.

The chain is built from TRBV7-2 and TRBJ2-7, with TRBD1 matching 8 bases. V gave up 5 bases and J gave up 3 bases; unmatched junction bases: 9. From germline, CDR1 is SGHTA and CDR2 FQGNSA. The CDR3 has 15 residues. The CDR3 nucleotides read TGTGCCAGCAGCCCCATAGGACAGGGAGTCTACGAGCAGTACTTC. Amino acid sequence: CASSPIGQGVYEQYF.

The rearrangement joins TRBV5-1 to TRBJ2-7; D is possibly TRBD1 (6 bases). V dropped 9 bases and J dropped 0 bases, with 16 bases sitting between them. The CDR3 sequence is 14 residues long. Germline V gene sequence: CDR1 SGHRS, CDR2 YFSETQ. The CDR3 here is CATTPGHSSYEQYF. The CDR3 bases are TGCGCCACCACCCCGGGACACTCCTCCTACGAGCAGTACTTC.

The chain joins TRBV30 to TRBJ2-1; a weak D match, TRBD2 (6 bases). V was trimmed by 2 bases and J by 5 bases, leaving 10 bases between them. The CDR3 covers 13 residues. The V gene's germline CDR1 is GTSNPN and CDR2 SVGIG (reference sequence). CDR3 residues: CAWSRGFNNEQFF. For the CDR3, the DNA is TGTGCCTGGAGTCGGGGGTTTAACAATGAGCAGTTCTTC.

The chain recombines TRBV5-4 with TRBJ2-5; a possible D gene is TRBD1 (6 bases). Trimming took 4 bases from V and 1 from J, leaving 17 bases between them. Germline-derived CDR1 and CDR2 are SGHNT and YYREEE (reference sequence). The CDR3 length is 16 residues. The CDR3: CASSRNRVGIQETQYF. The CDR3 coding sequence is TGTGCCAGCAGCCGAAACAGGGTGGGGATCCAAGAGACCCAGTACTTC.

The chain has TRBV19 and TRBJ1-4; possible D gene TRBD1, 5 bases. Deletions cut 6 bases from V and 7 bases from J, with 15 bases between. Germline V gene lookup returns CDR1 LNHDA and CDR2 SQIVND (reference sequence). This CDR3 comprises 14 residues. CDR3 amino acids: CASRDLGLGEKLFF. CDR3 nucleotide sequence: TGTGCCAGTAGGGACCTGGGGCTAGGTGAAAAACTGTTTTTT.

V is TRBV5-1 and J is TRBJ1-4; TRBD1 aligns across 8 bases. The CDR3 runs 16 residues. V dropped 0 bases and J dropped 4; count of bases not matched to a gene: 5. Germline CDR1 is SGHRS and CDR2 is YFSETQ. CDR3 in DNA: TGCGCCAGCAGCTTGGGTCCAGGGACAGGTAATGAAAAACTGTTTTTT. Translation gives CASSLGPGTGNEKLFF. Based on the CDR3 plus reference TRBV5-1 and TRBJ1-4, the full variable domain is KAGVTQTPRYLIKTRGQQVTLSCSPISGHRSVSWYQQTPGQGLQFLFEYFSETQRNKGNFPGRFSGRQFSNSRSEMNVSTLELGDSALYLCASSLGPGTGNEKLFFGSGTQLSVL.

The V gene is TRBV6-1, the J gene TRBJ2-3; 11 nucleotides agree with TRBD2. Germline V lookup: CDR1 MNHNS, CDR2 SASEGT. V lost 4 bases, J lost 2 bases, and 11 bases stayed unmatched. This CDR3 has 18 amino acids. The DNA for the CDR3 is TGTGCCAGCAGTGGGCCTCCGGGACTAGCGGCGTTCACAGATACGCAGTATTTT. Its translation is CASSGPPGLAAFTDTQYF.

This rearrangement joins TRBV7-6 to TRBJ2-5; D may be TRBD2 (6 bases). The V end lost 6 bases, the J end lost 5 bases, and 25 bases lay between the germline ends. The CDR3 is 17 amino acids. CDR1 is SGHVS, CDR2 FNYEAQ, per germline. This chain's CDR3 is CASRRTIEVWIGETQYF. For the CDR3, the DNA is TGTGCCAGCAGAAGGACTATTGAAGTATGGATCGGGGAGACCCAGTACTTC.

The chain recombines TRBV2 with TRBJ1-2; a possible D gene is TRBD1 (6 bases). CDR3 length: 13 residues. The V and J ends lost 6 bases and 3 bases respectively, with 11 bases between them. Per the germline V gene, CDR1 is SNHLY and CDR2 is FYNNEI. CDR3 nucleotides: TGTGCCAGCAGGGGGGAGGGGGACTATGGCTACACCTTC. Residues: CASRGEGDYGYTF.